A selection of T cell receptor beta chains follows, all from one sample in a study of read filtering for tumor transcriptome and immune sequencing. TCRdb fed the reads into MiXCR, producing one record per CDR3 protein. The sample includes some 41,000 distinct CDR3 sequences, roughly an eighth of them seen just once. The sample comprised a population of CD138-negative cells sorted from bone marrow. The receptor set was obtained from a donor at least 40 years old with multiple myeloma. Both conserved end residues are part of each CDR3. Each record gives: CDR3 DNA, CDR3 protein, clone size, V gene, J gene, D gene. The D gene is left open where the match is weak. Some rows have no size entry. The others give once, few or many, or a class for an expanded clone.

TGTGCCAGCCTTGGTGGGGAGCGAATCTACGAGCAGTACTTC	CASLGGERIYEQYF	many	TRBV6-1	TRBJ2-7	.
TGTGCCAGCAGTAGGACGTTCGCCTACGAGCAGTACTTC	CASSRTFAYEQYF	many	TRBV6-5	TRBJ2-7	.
TGTGCCAGCAGCCCTGGTTTATCCCCTGAGACCCAGTACTTC	CASSPGLSPETQYF	.	TRBV5-5	TRBJ2-5	.
TGCAGTGCTGTTATTGTAGCGGGAGAGACCCAGTACTTC	CSAVIVAGETQYF	many	TRBV20-1	TRBJ2-5	TRBD2
TGCGCCAGCAGCTCCTCAGGGAACACTGAAGCTTTCTTT	CASSSSGNTEAFF	many	TRBV5-1	TRBJ1-1	.
TGCAGTGCTAGAACTAGCGGGAGTGCAGATACGCAGTATTTT	CSARTSGSADTQYF	many	TRBV20-1	TRBJ2-3	TRBD2
TGTGCCAGCAGCTTAGTTGGGGGTTCCTACAATGAGCAGTTCTTC	CASSLVGGSYNEQFF	many	TRBV7-6	TRBJ2-1	.
TGTGCCAGCAGCTTAGACCCCGTGGGCGGCCTGAAGACCCAGTACTTC	CASSLDPVGGLKTQYF	many	TRBV7-2	TRBJ2-5	.
TGTGCCAGCAGTTTAGTAAGGGGGAGCGGTATATTGAGCAATCAGCCCCAGCATTTT	CASSLVRGSGILSNQPQHF	many	TRBV12-3/TRBV12-4	TRBJ1-5	.
TGCGCCAGCAGCGGAGGCTTTGGACAGGGAGGGGACAATGAGCAGTTCTTC	CASSGGFGQGGDNEQFF	many	TRBV5-1	TRBJ2-1	.
TGTGCCAGCAGCTTAAGACCAGTTATCTCTGGGGCCAACGTCCTGACTTTC	CASSLRPVISGANVLTF	many	TRBV7-9	TRBJ2-6	.
TGCGCCAGCACGAGTAGCGGGAGGGAAAATACGCAGTATTTT	CASTSSGRENTQYF	many	TRBV5-1	TRBJ2-3	TRBD2
TGTGCCAGCAGCTTTGGCCGAGCAACGGAGACCCAGTACTTC	CASSFGRATETQYF	many	TRBV7-9	TRBJ2-5	.
TGCAGTGCTAGAACTAAAACAGGGGTTCGGGAAAAACTGTTTTTT	CSARTKTGVREKLFF	many	TRBV20-1	TRBJ1-4	TRBD1
TGTGCCAGCAGCTTAGAGGGATCTAGAGGGACTGAAGCTTTCTTT	CASSLEGSRGTEAFF	many	TRBV7-2	TRBJ1-1	.
TGTGCCAGCAGCTTCGACACAAGCAATCAGCCCCAGCATTTT	CASSFDTSNQPQHF	many	TRBV7-2	TRBJ1-5	.
TGTGCCAGCAGCTTAGACGCGGGTTGGGAGACCCAGTACTTC	CASSLDAGWETQYF	many	TRBV7-9	TRBJ2-5	.
TGTGCCAGCAGTTACTCGACGCGACGTGAGCAGTTCTTC	CASSYSTRREQFF	many	TRBV6-2/TRBV6-3	TRBJ2-1	.
TGCAGCGTTACCTCGGTAGGCGTCCGGGGCGAGCAGTACTTC	CSVTSVGVRGEQYF	many	TRBV29-1	TRBJ2-7	.
TGTGCCAGTAGTAGGCGAGGGGCCCACAATCAGCCCCAGCATTTT	CASSRRGAHNQPQHF	few	TRBV19	TRBJ1-5	.
TGTGCCAGCAGCAAACTAGGCGAGCAGTACTTC	CASSKLGEQYF	many	TRBV21-1	TRBJ2-7	.
TGCGCCAGCAGCCAAGAGTCCAGGGTGGATGAGCAGTTCTTC	CASSQESRVDEQFF	many	TRBV4-1	TRBJ2-1	.
TGCGCCAGCAGCCGGCCCGACAGGGCCCTGGACTCTGGGGCCAACGTCCTGACTTTC	CASSRPDRALDSGANVLTF	once	TRBV5-1	TRBJ2-6	TRBD1
TGTGTCAGCAGTACTTTCGGGACAGGGAGCAATCAGCCCCAGCATTTT	CVSSTFGTGSNQPQHF	many	TRBV6-1	TRBJ1-5	TRBD1
TGTGCCAGCGATGACATGGACAGGGGGTTCACTGAAGCTTTCTTT	CASDDMDRGFTEAFF	.	TRBV6-2/TRBV6-3	TRBJ1-1	TRBD1
TGTGCCAGTCCGCGGGTCCAGGGCTCCTACAATGAGCAGTTCTTC	CASPRVQGSYNEQFF	many	TRBV7-6	TRBJ2-1	.
TGTGCCAGCAGCTTGAGGGTAGGTGGGGATCAGCCCCAGCATTTT	CASSLRVGGDQPQHF	many	TRBV7-6	TRBJ1-5	.
TGCGCCAGCAGCTTGTCCCGGGGAGGGGAGACCCAGTACTTC	CASSLSRGGETQYF	many	TRBV5-1	TRBJ2-5	TRBD2
TGTGCCAGTAAGGGTACTAGCGGGAGTGGCGGTGAGCAGTTCTTC	CASKGTSGSGGEQFF	many	TRBV19	TRBJ2-1	TRBD2
TGCAGCGTCCCCGGGACAGGGACCTACGAGCAGTACTTC	CSVPGTGTYEQYF	few	TRBV29-1	TRBJ2-7	TRBD1
TGTGCCAGCTCACCACCGTCTACGGGGGGTCGCGAGCAGTACTTC	CASSPPSTGGREQYF	many	TRBV18	TRBJ2-7	TRBD2
TGTGCCAGCAGCTTTGCAGGGGCGAAGGAGACCCAGTACTTC	CASSFAGAKETQYF	many	TRBV7-6	TRBJ2-5	.
TGTGCCAGCAGCCCCAGGGTAATCATCACGCAACAAGAGACCCAGTACTTC	CASSPRVIITQQETQYF	many	TRBV7-9	TRBJ2-5	.
TGCAGCGTTGGACGGCTAGCGGGAGGGCCCCAGCAGTTCTTC	CSVGRLAGGPQQFF	medium-sized	TRBV29-1	TRBJ2-1	TRBD2
TGTGCCAGCAGCTCCCCGAGCGGGAGGATCAATGAGCAGTTCTTC	CASSSPSGRINEQFF	.	TRBV11-2	TRBJ2-1	TRBD2
TGCAGTGCTAGAATGGGATCTGGGGCCAACGTCCTGACTTTC	CSARMGSGANVLTF	many	TRBV20-1	TRBJ2-6	.